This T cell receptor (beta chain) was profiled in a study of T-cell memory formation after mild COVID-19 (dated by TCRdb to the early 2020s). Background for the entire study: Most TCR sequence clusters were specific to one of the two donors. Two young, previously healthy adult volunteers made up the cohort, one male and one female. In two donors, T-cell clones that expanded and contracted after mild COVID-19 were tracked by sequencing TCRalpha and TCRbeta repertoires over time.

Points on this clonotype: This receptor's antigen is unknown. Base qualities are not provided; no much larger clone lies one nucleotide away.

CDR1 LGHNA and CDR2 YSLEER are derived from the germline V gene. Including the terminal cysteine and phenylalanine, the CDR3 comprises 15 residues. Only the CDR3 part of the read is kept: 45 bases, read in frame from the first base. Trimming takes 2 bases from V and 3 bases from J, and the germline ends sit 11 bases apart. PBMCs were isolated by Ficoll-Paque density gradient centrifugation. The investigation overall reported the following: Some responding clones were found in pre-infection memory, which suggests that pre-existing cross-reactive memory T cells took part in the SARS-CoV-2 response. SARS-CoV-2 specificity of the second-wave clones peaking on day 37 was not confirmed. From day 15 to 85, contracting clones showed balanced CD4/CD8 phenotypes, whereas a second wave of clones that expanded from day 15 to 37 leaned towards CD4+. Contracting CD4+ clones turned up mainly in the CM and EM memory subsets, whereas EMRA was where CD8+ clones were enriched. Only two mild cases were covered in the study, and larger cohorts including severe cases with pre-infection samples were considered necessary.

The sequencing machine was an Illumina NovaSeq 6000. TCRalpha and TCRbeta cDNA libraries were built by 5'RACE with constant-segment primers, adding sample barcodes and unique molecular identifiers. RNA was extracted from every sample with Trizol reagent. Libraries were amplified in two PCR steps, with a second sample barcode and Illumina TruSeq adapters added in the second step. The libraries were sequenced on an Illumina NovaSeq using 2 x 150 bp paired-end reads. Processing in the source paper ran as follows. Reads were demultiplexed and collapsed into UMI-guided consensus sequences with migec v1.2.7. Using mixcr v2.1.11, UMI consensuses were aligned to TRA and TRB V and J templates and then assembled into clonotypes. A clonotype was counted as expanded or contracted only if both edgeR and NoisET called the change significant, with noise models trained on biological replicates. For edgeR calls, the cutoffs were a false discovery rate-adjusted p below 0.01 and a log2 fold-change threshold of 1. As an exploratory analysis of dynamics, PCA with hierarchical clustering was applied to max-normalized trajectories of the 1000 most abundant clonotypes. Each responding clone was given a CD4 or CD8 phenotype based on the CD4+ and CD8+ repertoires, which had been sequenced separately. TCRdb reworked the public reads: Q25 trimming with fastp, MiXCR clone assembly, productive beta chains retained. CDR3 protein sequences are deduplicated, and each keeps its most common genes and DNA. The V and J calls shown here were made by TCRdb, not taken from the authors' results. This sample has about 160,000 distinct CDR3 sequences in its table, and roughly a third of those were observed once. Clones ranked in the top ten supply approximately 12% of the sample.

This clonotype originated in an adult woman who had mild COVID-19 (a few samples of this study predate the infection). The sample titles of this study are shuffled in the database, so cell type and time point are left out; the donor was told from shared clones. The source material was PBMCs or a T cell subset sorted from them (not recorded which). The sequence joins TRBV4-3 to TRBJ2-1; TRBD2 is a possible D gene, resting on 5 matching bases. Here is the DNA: TGCGCCAGCAGCCAAACCGGAGGAGGCTACAATGAGCAGTTCTTC. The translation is CASSQTGGGYNEQFF.